Listed here are 27 T cell receptor beta chains from one sample, sequenced in a study of OX40 agonist ivuxolimab in advanced cancers. The table came from immunoSEQ multiplex PCR; TCRdb's copy has only in-frame clones and leaves some out. The data hold fewer than 85,000 clones, with 75% to 95% observed a single time. The material was CD4+ or CD8+ T cells sorted from blood, obtained in a trial of the OX40 agonist ivuxolimab. The receptors derive from an adult with an advanced solid tumor such as melanoma, head and neck, liver or kidney cancer.

This chain links TRBV7-9 with TRBJ1-1; D gene ambiguous. This CDR3 is built from 13 residues. V lost 1 base, J lost 8 bases, and 11 bases lay in between. Germline CDR1 SEHNR, CDR2 FQNEAQ (reference sequence). This CDR3 is CASSLGPPREAFF. The CDR3 DNA reads TGTGCCAGCAGCTTAGGCCCCCCTAGGGAAGCTTTCTTT.

The chain links TRBV7-2 to TRBJ2-7; 7 positions agree with TRBD1. CDR1 and CDR2 (germline): SGHTA, FQGNSA. The CDR3 is 16 amino acids. Trimming cost V 4 bases and J 2 bases; bases outside gene matches: 11. The CDR3 is CASSSSRDRATYEQYF. As DNA, the CDR3 is TGTGCCAGCAGCTCAAGCCGGGACAGAGCCACCTACGAGCAGTACTTC.

V gene TRBV29-1 combines with J gene TRBJ2-5, with 7 positions matching TRBD1. J lost 7 bases, V lost 4 bases, and 6 bases had no gene match. Germline loops: CDR1 SQVTM, CDR2 ANQGSEA. The CDR3 sequence is 12 residues long. In nucleotides, the CDR3 is TGCAGCGTTGCAGGGGGTCGTTTGACCCAGTACTTC. Encoded protein: CSVAGGRLTQYF.

The V gene is TRBV30, the J gene TRBJ1-4; D unresolved. CDR1 is GTSNPN, CDR2 SVGIG, per germline (reference sequence). V shed 0 bases and J shed 2 bases, with 22 bases lying between them. The CDR3 is 19 residues long. In DNA form, the CDR3 reads TGTGCCTGGAGTGTACCGGTCGGCAGGTCGAGTTGGACTAATGAAAAACTGTTTTTT. Amino acids: CAWSVPVGRSSWTNEKLFF.

V is TRBV11-3 and J is TRBJ1-5, with TRBD1 matching over 8 bases. The CDR3 is 16 amino acids. CDR1 is SGHNT and CDR2 is YENEEA in the germline V gene. V lost 1 base, J lost 4 bases, and 6 bases stayed unmatched. As DNA, the CDR3 is TGTGCCAGCAGCTTAGGTTACGGACAGGGTAATCAGCCCCAGCATTTT. It encodes CASSLGYGQGNQPQHF.

This chain connects TRBV6-5 to TRBJ1-6; 8 bases map to TRBD1. Germline V gene data show CDR1 as MNHEY and CDR2 as SVGAGI. The V gene end was trimmed by 3 bases and the J gene end by 7 bases; junction bases not matched to a gene: 5. The CDR3 sequence is 15 residues long. The CDR3 loop reads CASSYQPGGNSPLHF. The DNA for the CDR3 is TGTGCCAGCAGTTATCAGCCAGGGGGCAATTCACCCCTCCACTTT.

The gene calls are TRBV4-3 and TRBJ1-1; weak D call: TRBD1 (5 bases). The CDR3 is 16 residues long. V was clipped by 1 base and J by 5 bases, with 17 bases between them. Germline V gene sequence: CDR1 LGHNA, CDR2 YSLEER. CDR3: CASSQGYGVRQTEAFF. CDR3 in DNA: TGCGCCAGCAGCCAAGGATATGGGGTCAGACAGACTGAAGCTTTCTTT.

The gene calls are TRBV7-2 and TRBJ2-6; D gene uncertain. The germline V and J ends were trimmed by 3 bases and 0 bases, with 12 bases remaining between them. The CDR3 contains 17 residues. CDR1 is SGHTA, CDR2 FQGNSA, per germline. The CDR3 spells CASSFTVLLSGANVLTF. CDR3 bases: TGTGCCAGCAGCTTTACGGTTCTACTCTCTGGGGCCAACGTCCTGACTTTC.

The chain uses TRBV4-2 and TRBJ1-2; 8 nucleotides match TRBD1. The J segment lost 8 bases and the V segment lost 0 bases, leaving 8 bases of the junction unmatched. CDR3 size: 15 residues. Looked up from germline, CDR1 is LGHNA and CDR2 is YNFKEQ. The CDR3 region is CASSQDDRTGFGYTF. CDR3 sequence (DNA): TGTGCCAGCAGCCAAGATGATAGGACAGGGTTCGGCTACACCTTC.

This chain uses TRBV9 with TRBJ2-1; D is uncertain. Deletions cut 0 bases from V and 7 bases from J, with 11 bases between. The V gene's germline CDR1 is SGDLS and CDR2 YYNGEE. This CDR3 spans 14 amino acids. CDR3 loop: CASSVGGLSNEQFF. The CDR3 DNA reads as TGTGCCAGCAGCGTAGGGGGTCTGTCAAATGAGCAGTTCTTC.

This clone was seen just once. This chain joins TRBV27 and TRBJ2-7; tentative D call: TRBD1 (6 bases). CDR3 size: 15 residues. CDR1 and CDR2 from the germline V gene are MNHEY and SMNVEV (reference sequence). V lost 4 bases, J lost 3 bases, and 16 bases lay in between. CDR3 protein: CASSYNLGTNYEQYF. The CDR3 bases are TGTGCCAGCAGTTACAATCTAGGGACAAACTACGAGCAGTACTTC.

The chain couples TRBV7-2 to TRBJ1-2; D not certain. CDR3 length equals 14 residues. The V and J ends lost 3 bases and 4 bases respectively, with 12 bases between them. Germline V CDR1 and CDR2: SGHTA, FQGNSA. CDR3 amino acids: CASSFRSPSYGYTF. Here the CDR3 DNA reads TGTGCCAGCAGCTTTAGATCCCCCTCCTATGGCTACACCTTC.

The rearrangement uses TRBV30 and TRBJ1-3, with D possibly being TRBD1 (5 bases). The germline V gene encodes CDR1 GTSNPN and CDR2 SVGIG (reference sequence). V lost 4 bases and J lost 3, with 10 bases in between. The CDR3 has 13 residues. CDR3 bases: TGTGCCTGGACCACAGACAGTGGAAACACCATATATTTT. Translation: CAWTTDSGNTIYF.

The V gene is TRBV2, the J gene TRBJ2-5; the match to TRBD2 covers 7 bases. This CDR3 has 16 residues. The V gene end was trimmed by 0 bases and the J gene end by 4 bases; junction bases not matched to a gene: 8. From germline, CDR1 is SNHLY and CDR2 FYNNEI. The CDR3 loop reads CASSEAGGSGLETQYF. CDR3 bases: TGTGCCAGCAGTGAAGCCGGCGGGAGTGGTCTAGAGACCCAGTACTTC.

Notes on this clone: One end of the junction fails to match germline, which may point to a read error. The rearrangement uses TRBV15 and TRBJ1-6; D unresolved. CDR3 length: 14 amino acids. The germline CDR1 and CDR2 sequences are LNHNV and YYDKDF (reference sequence). CDR3 region: CATSEGTYNSPLHF. CDR3 coding DNA: TGTGCCACCAGTGAGGGAACCTACAATTCACCCCTCCACTTT.

The chain is built from TRBV9 and TRBJ2-1; D gene unclear. The germline V and J ends were trimmed by 0 bases and 9 bases, with 13 bases remaining between them. The CDR3 consists of 14 residues. CDR1 and CDR2 (germline): SGDLS, YYNGEE. CDR3: CASSVGWASPEQFF. The CDR3 region has the DNA TGTGCCAGCAGCGTAGGGTGGGCGAGTCCTGAGCAGTTCTTC.

The chain joins TRBV5-1 to TRBJ2-2, with D hard to call. Trimming removed 2 bases at V and 6 bases at J, with 2 bases between. The CDR3 is 11 residues long. The germline gives CDR1 SGHRS, CDR2 YFSETQ. The CDR3 sequence is CASSFPGELFF. In nucleotides, the CDR3 is TGCGCCAGCAGCTTTCCCGGGGAGCTGTTTTTT.

V is TRBV18 and J is TRBJ2-3; D not certain. The V end was cut by 0 bases, the J end by 5 bases, with 9 bases between. Germline V gene sequence: CDR1 KGHSH, CDR2 LQKENI. CDR3 length equals 14 residues. This CDR3 reads CASSPPETGDTQYF. Written as DNA, the CDR3 is TGTGCCAGCTCACCACCTGAGACGGGAGATACGCAGTATTTT.

The rearrangement links TRBV7-9 to TRBJ2-2; 10 bases align to TRBD1. Germline CDR1 is SEHNR and CDR2 is FQNEAQ (reference sequence). CDR3 size: 17 residues. J gave up 6 bases and V 4 bases, and 11 bases lay outside the gene matches. In nucleotides, the CDR3 is TGTGCCAGCAGCTCGGGGACAGGGGTGGTGGCGGCCGGGGAGCTGTTTTTT. This gives the protein CASSSGTGVVAAGELFF.

The rearrangement joins TRBV5-1 to TRBJ2-3; no clear D. The CDR3 is 14 residues long. From germline, CDR1 is SGHRS and CDR2 YFSETQ. Trimming took off 1 base at V and 3 bases at J, with 9 bases between the two ends. CDR3: CASSLKPPTDTQYF. The CDR3 nucleotides read TGCGCCAGCAGCTTGAAACCCCCAACAGATACGCAGTATTTT.

This chain connects TRBV7-2 to TRBJ2-4; unclear D gene. CDR3 length: 16 residues. The germline CDR1 and CDR2 sequences are SGHTA and FQGNSA. V was trimmed by 1 base and J by 2 bases, leaving 12 bases between them. CDR3 residues: CASSLEAPGTKNIQYF. The DNA for the CDR3 is TGTGCCAGCAGCTTAGAAGCCCCTGGGACCAAAAACATTCAGTACTTC.

This rearrangement joins TRBV21-1 to TRBJ2-5; the table assigns TRBD2, which was not confirmed against the DNA. TRBV21-1 is a known pseudogene. There are 16 residues in the CDR3. CDR3 coding DNA: TGTGCCAGCAGACCTTTCCAGCGGGGGATCCAAGAGACCCAGTACTTC. Translating it yields CASRPFQRGIQETQYF.

V gene TRBV28 combines with J gene TRBJ2-7, with 8 bases identical to TRBD2. Per the germline V gene, CDR1 is MDHEN and CDR2 is SYDVKM. With V trimmed by 5 bases and J by 1 base, 10 bases remained unmatched. The CDR3 is made up of 16 amino acids. The CDR3 DNA reads as TGTGCCAGCAGTCCAGCGCCAGTAGCGGGATCCTACGAGCAGTACTTC. Translating gives CASSPAPVAGSYEQYF.

The rearrangement links TRBV5-4 to TRBJ1-1; D not resolved. V was pared by 0 bases and J by 1 base, with 7 bases between. Germline V gene lookup returns CDR1 SGHNT and CDR2 YYREEE (reference sequence). The CDR3 contains 14 residues. This CDR3 is CASSLGRTNTEAFF. Written as DNA, the CDR3 is TGTGCCAGCAGCTTGGGTCGGACGAACACTGAAGCTTTCTTT.

This CDR3 reads CASSLGQPQEAFF. Here the CDR3 DNA reads TGTGCCAGCAGCTTAGGCCAACCCCAAGAAGCTTTCTTT. The rearrangement uses TRBV6-5 and TRBJ1-1; unclear D gene. Germline V CDR1 and CDR2: MNHEY, SVGAGI. Trimming pared 6 bases from V and 8 bases from J, leaving 16 bases between. The CDR3 is made up of 13 amino acids.

V usage is TRBV19 and J usage is TRBJ2-1, with 11 bases fitting TRBD2. CDR1 is LNHDA and CDR2 is SQIVND in the germline V gene (reference sequence). This CDR3 contains 19 residues. After removal of 5 bases from V and 4 bases from J, the junction contained 16 bases not matched to a gene. The DNA for the CDR3 is TGTGCCAGTAGTCTCATCACCCTAGCGGGGGGAAAGGAATACAATGAGCAGTTCTTC. Residues: CASSLITLAGGKEYNEQFF.

In its sample, this clone was seen a few times. This sequence joins TRBV28 and TRBJ1-2, with 9 bases identical to TRBD1. The germline CDR1 and CDR2 sequences are MDHEN and SYDVKM. This CDR3 comprises 14 residues. V gave up 3 bases and J gave up 8 bases; unmatched junction bases: 7. This CDR3 is CASSLVGQGGGYTF. The CDR3 DNA is TGTGCCAGCAGTTTGGTGGGACAGGGAGGGGGCTACACCTTC.